These T cell receptor beta chains were read from a single sample in a study of blood T cell repertoires in COVID-19. Clones were read by immunoSEQ multiplex PCR, and TCRdb kept only the in-frame ones, dropping some. Among a few hundred thousand clones listed, 70% to 90% were seen once. The specimen sequenced was PBMCs or T cells enriched from blood (not recorded which). The receptors originated from a woman in her sixties or seventies who had recovered from COVID-19. Each CDR3 is given with its conserved first and last residue. The D gene is left open where the match is weak. Clone size is given for some rows only: seen once, a few or many times, or a class if the clone is expanded.

D: TRBD1
size: .
V: TRBV6-5
J: TRBJ2-7
DNA: TGTGCCAGCAGTTACTCGGGACAGGGGGCATACGAGCAGTACTTC
CDR3: CASSYSGQGAYEQYF

D: .
size: once
V: TRBV5-1
J: TRBJ1-6
DNA: TGCGCCAGCAGCTTGCCGACAGAGACCTATTCACCCCTCCACTTT
CDR3: CASSLPTETYSPLHF

D: .
size: .
V: TRBV30
J: TRBJ1-1
DNA: TGTGCCTGGAGGGAGCAGGGGTACACTGAAGCTTTCTTT
CDR3: CAWREQGYTEAFF

D: TRBD1
size: .
V: TRBV4-2
J: TRBJ1-2
DNA: TGTGCCAGCAGCCGGGGACAGAACTATGGCTACACCTTC
CDR3: CASSRGQNYGYTF

D: .
size: .
V: TRBV9
J: TRBJ1-5
DNA: TGTGCCAGCAAGCTAGTATCTGGCACGGGCAATCAGCCCCAGCATTTT
CDR3: CASKLVSGTGNQPQHF

D: .
size: .
V: TRBV3-1/TRBV3-2
J: TRBJ1-1
DNA: TGTGCCAGCAGCCGATTGGGGGAGGACACTGAAGCTTTCTTT
CDR3: CASSRLGEDTEAFF

D: TRBD1
size: .
V: TRBV5-5
J: TRBJ1-6
DNA: TGTGCCAGCAGCTTGGACAGGGGTTCATCCTATAATTCACCCCTCCACTTT
CDR3: CASSLDRGSSYNSPLHF

D: TRBD1
size: .
V: TRBV4-1
J: TRBJ2-7
DNA: TGCGCCAGCAGCCGAGGGACAGCAAGCTCCTACGAGCAGTACTTC
CDR3: CASSRGTASSYEQYF

D: .
size: .
V: TRBV12-3/TRBV12-4
J: TRBJ1-2
DNA: TGTGCCAGCAGTTTTGACAGAAACTATGGCTACACCTTC
CDR3: CASSFDRNYGYTF

D: TRBD1
size: .
V: TRBV5-1
J: TRBJ2-5
DNA: TGCGCCAGCAGCCCGACCGGACAGGGGAGAGCCCAGTACTTC
CDR3: CASSPTGQGRAQYF

D: TRBD1
size: .
V: TRBV9
J: TRBJ1-6
DNA: TGTGCCAGCAGCGTAGAGATGACAGGGAGTTTTAGAGATAATTCACCCCTCCACTTT
CDR3: CASSVEMTGSFRDNSPLHF

D: .
size: .
V: TRBV19
J: TRBJ1-6
DNA: TGTGCCAGTAGTATCCCCACAGGTTCACCCCTCCACTTT
CDR3: CASSIPTGSPLHF

D: .
size: .
V: TRBV7-9
J: TRBJ2-1
DNA: TGTGCCAGCAGCTTAGCGCTAGGTAATGAGCAGTTCTTC
CDR3: CASSLALGNEQFF

D: TRBD1
size: once
V: TRBV29-1
J: TRBJ2-5
DNA: TGCAGCGTTGGACAGGGTGGAGAGACCCAGTACTTC
CDR3: CSVGQGGETQYF

D: .
size: .
V: TRBV18
J: TRBJ2-1
DNA: TGTGCCAGCTCGCTCGGGACTCCGAGCTCCTACAATGAGCAGTTCTTC
CDR3: CASSLGTPSSYNEQFF

D: TRBD1
size: .
V: TRBV29-1
J: TRBJ1-2
DNA: TGCAGCGTTGGCCCCACAGGGGACCCCTATGGCTACACCTTC
CDR3: CSVGPTGDPYGYTF

D: .
size: .
V: TRBV7-9
J: TRBJ2-7
DNA: TGTGCCAGCAGCGAATCGGGGGGCCCCCTCTACGAGCAGTACTTC
CDR3: CASSESGGPLYEQYF

D: .
size: .
V: TRBV19
J: TRBJ2-3
DNA: TGTGCCAGTAGTGGAGATGGCGATACGCAGTATTTT
CDR3: CASSGDGDTQYF

D: .
size: .
V: TRBV20-1
J: TRBJ1-6
DNA: TGCAGTGCTAGTAGACAGACAGATTCACCCCTCCACTTT
CDR3: CSASRQTDSPLHF

D: TRBD2
size: .
V: TRBV10-2
J: TRBJ2-1
DNA: TGCGCCAGCAGTGAGGGGGGGCTAGCGGGACGGACCAAGGATGAGCAGTTCTTC
CDR3: CASSEGGLAGRTKDEQFF

D: .
size: .
V: TRBV19
J: TRBJ1-6
DNA: TGTGCCAGTAGTATAGTGGGGGGGAACTCACCCCTCCACTTT
CDR3: CASSIVGGNSPLHF

D: TRBD1
size: .
V: TRBV27
J: TRBJ1-1
DNA: TGTGCCAGCACAAGGACAGGGACCAACACTGAAGCTTTCTTT
CDR3: CASTRTGTNTEAFF

D: .
size: .
V: TRBV28
J: TRBJ2-1
DNA: TGTGCCAGCAGAACGGACAGACAATACAATGAGCAGTTCTTC
CDR3: CASRTDRQYNEQFF

D: .
size: .
V: TRBV25-1
J: TRBJ2-1
DNA: TGTGCCAGCAGTGATTTCGGGTTGTCCTACAATGAGCAGTTCTTC
CDR3: CASSDFGLSYNEQFF

D: .
size: few
V: TRBV28
J: TRBJ2-3
DNA: TGTGCCAGCAGTTTCACGGGACTCTATACGCAGTATTTT
CDR3: CASSFTGLYTQYF

D: .
size: .
V: TRBV24-1
J: TRBJ1-5
DNA: TGTGCCACCAGTGATTACGGGGGGAATCAGCCCCAGCATTTT
CDR3: CATSDYGGNQPQHF

D: TRBD1
size: .
V: TRBV29-1
J: TRBJ2-5
DNA: TGCAGCGTGGGTGGGGGACAGGGGCTTGGCGAGACCCAGTACTTC
CDR3: CSVGGGQGLGETQYF

D: .
size: .
V: TRBV18
J: TRBJ1-3
DNA: TGTGCCAGCTCACTCGGGAGCGCCTACTCTGGAAACACCATATATTTT
CDR3: CASSLGSAYSGNTIYF

D: .
size: .
V: TRBV7-9
J: TRBJ2-1
DNA: TGTGCCAGCAGCTTAGTAAGTCGGGATGAGCAGTTCTTC
CDR3: CASSLVSRDEQFF

D: TRBD1
size: .
V: TRBV2
J: TRBJ1-2
DNA: TGTGCCAGCAGGGGGACAGGAGCGACCAGGGATGGCTACACCTTC
CDR3: CASRGTGATRDGYTF

D: TRBD2
size: .
V: TRBV27
J: TRBJ2-3
DNA: TGTGCCAGCAGTTCCGGACGGACTAGCGGCGGCACAGATACGCAGTATTTT
CDR3: CASSSGRTSGGTDTQYF